A selection of T cell receptor beta chains follows, all from one sample in a study of T cells after yellow fever vaccination. MiXCR, run by TCRdb on the 5' RACE reads, gives a single entry per CDR3 protein. The sample has 500,000 to 650,000 distinct CDR3 sequences, roughly a sixth seen once; the top ten hold 17%. This material consisted of PBMCs, taken 5 to 6 days after the first yellow fever vaccination. The receptors were gathered from a man aged 18 to 35 who received the YFV17D yellow fever vaccine. The conserved cysteine and the conserved F or W are not part of the CDR3 here.

v_call | cdr3_aa
TRBV7-9 | ASSLSGDGYT
TRBV12-3/TRBV12-4 | ASSPPDVYNSPLH
TRBV20-1 | SAFKTSRGDQQTQY
TRBV9 | ASSVGPQGNEKLF
TRBV28 | ASSDRGGGYGYT
TRBV4-3 | ASSQEHGHRARGRTEAF
TRBV7-9 | ASSPPNEQF
TRBV12-3/TRBV12-4 | ASRPGQGSIQY
TRBV20-1 | SARPTGSKNIQY
TRBV20-1 | SARDVKRTLDGTQY
TRBV7-2 | ASSPGRVDTQY
TRBV6-1 | ASRDWGRGETQY
TRBV7-9 | ASSLGEDTNYGYT
TRBV6-2/TRBV6-3 | ASSYGGTPQEAF
TRBV4-3 | ASSQTILITDTQY
TRBV5-1 | ASSLSTAGANVLT
TRBV7-2 | ASSSLPGGGPYNEQF
TRBV5-1 | ASRMEGGPNSPLH
TRBV21-1 | ASSSYRGPPSTDTQY
TRBV4-2 | ASSQDQRGTYNEQF
TRBV6-1 | ASQFTPFPGDGNTIY
TRBV10-3 | ATEQELNTEAF